This passage covers 5 T cell receptor beta chains from one sample sequenced in a study of blood T cell repertoires in COVID-19. Clones were read by immunoSEQ multiplex PCR, and TCRdb kept only the in-frame ones, dropping some. The table records 30,000 to 40,000 clones, around 87% of them present only once. What was sequenced was peripheral blood. These receptor sequences come from a man aged 65 to 79 with acute or convalescent COVID-19.

The chain combines TRBV6-2 or TRBV6-3 with TRBJ2-3, with TRBD1 as a possible D gene (5 bases). CDR1 and CDR2 (germline): MNHEY, SVGEGT. V was cut by 0 bases and J by 11 bases, with 12 bases left in between. The CDR3 covers 13 residues. CDR3 residues: CASSYSGAGGQYF. The CDR3, as DNA: TGTGCCAGCAGTTACTCAGGGGCAGGTGGGCAGTATTTT.

The CDR3 region is CATEGLAILQETQYF. The CDR3, as DNA: TGTGCCACCGAGGGACTAGCGATATTACAAGAGACCCAGTACTTC. The chain joins TRBV27 to TRBJ2-5, with TRBD2 matching over 10 bases. The V and J ends lost 10 bases and 2 bases, in that order; junction bases with no gene match: 10. This CDR3 region has 15 residues. Germline V CDR1 and CDR2: MNHEY, SMNVEV (reference sequence).

The chain recombines TRBV5-1 with TRBJ2-7; weak D call: TRBD1 (6 bases). V was shortened by 4 bases and J by 4 bases, with 9 bases between the two germline ends. The germline gives CDR1 SGHRS, CDR2 YFSETQ. The CDR3 consists of 12 residues. The CDR3 protein is CASSQTGYEQYF. The CDR3 DNA follows: TGCGCCAGCAGCCAGACAGGTTACGAGCAGTACTTC. Variable domain in full (rest from reference TRBV5-1 and TRBJ2-7): KAGVTQTPRYLIKTRGQQVTLSCSPISGHRSVSWYQQTPGQGLQFLFEYFSETQRNKGNFPGRFSGRQFSNSRSEMNVSTLELGDSALYLCASSQTGYEQYFGPGTRLTVT.

The rearrangement joins TRBV11-2 to TRBJ1-6; D gene uncertain. This CDR3 spans 15 amino acids. CDR1 is SGHAT, CDR2 FQNNGV, per germline. V lost 5 bases, J lost 4 bases, and 12 bases lay in between. CDR3 amino acids: CASSIPTFYNSPLHF. The CDR3 region has the DNA TGTGCCAGCAGCATCCCGACTTTTTATAATTCACCCCTCCACTTT.

This sequence joins TRBV7-8 and TRBJ2-7, with TRBD2 as a possible D gene (6 bases). V was shortened by 0 bases and J by 7 bases, with 16 bases between the two germline ends. Germline lookup yields CDR1 SGHVS and CDR2 FQNEAQ. This CDR3 has 15 amino acids. CDR3 in DNA: TGTGCCAGCAGCTTAGCGCGGGATAGGGGAAGGGAGCAGTACTTC. This codes for CASSLARDRGREQYF.